Given below is one T cell receptor beta chain in context. The antigen is unknown. The record originates from a study of T cells expressing NK-cell markers. TCRdb re-called the 5' RACE reads; one entry per CDR3 protein, DNA not given. This repertoire includes around 470,000 distinct CDR3 sequences. Germline CDR1 SGHDN, CDR2 FVKESK. CDR3 size: 15 residues. Study findings and constraints: These same clonotypes (in several donors) also led the CD3+CD56-NKG2C+ fraction.

The sequenced material came from blood T cells: a sorted CD56 or NKG2C T cell subset, CD4+ or CD8+ T cells, or bulk PBMC T cells (not recorded which). This rearrangement joins TRBV14 to TRBJ2-2; the D gene TCRdb calls, TRBD1, cannot be checked with no DNA. This sequence was found in a woman between 50 and 59 years old in good health. The CDR3 sequence is CASSQVTAPAGELFF.